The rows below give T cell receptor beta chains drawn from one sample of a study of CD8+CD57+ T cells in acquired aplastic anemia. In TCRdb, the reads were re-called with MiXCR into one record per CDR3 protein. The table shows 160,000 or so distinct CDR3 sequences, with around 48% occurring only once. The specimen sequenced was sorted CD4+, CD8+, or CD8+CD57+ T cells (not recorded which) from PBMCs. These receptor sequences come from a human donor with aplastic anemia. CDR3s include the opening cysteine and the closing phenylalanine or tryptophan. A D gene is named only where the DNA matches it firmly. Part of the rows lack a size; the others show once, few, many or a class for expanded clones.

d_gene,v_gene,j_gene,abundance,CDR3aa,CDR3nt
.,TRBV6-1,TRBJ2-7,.,CASSGTGEQYF,TGTGCCAGCAGTGGGACCGGCGAGCAGTACTTC
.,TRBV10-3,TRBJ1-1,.,CAISESGDTEAFF,TGTGCCATCAGTGAGTCCGGGGACACTGAAGCTTTCTTT
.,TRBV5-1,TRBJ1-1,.,CASSLFAGEFKDTEAFF,TGCGCCAGCAGCTTGTTTGCAGGGGAATTTAAAGACACTGAAGCTTTCTTT
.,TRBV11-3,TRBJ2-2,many,CASSVDSSLGELFF,TGTGCCAGCAGCGTTGACAGTTCCTTGGGGGAGCTGTTTTTT
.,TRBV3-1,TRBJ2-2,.,CASSQEQGTGELLF,TGTGCCAGCAGCCAAGAGCAGGGGACCGGGGAGCTGCTTTTT
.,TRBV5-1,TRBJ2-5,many,CASIQGTALTTQYF,TGCGCCAGCATTCAGGGGACGGCCTTGACGACCCAGTACTTC
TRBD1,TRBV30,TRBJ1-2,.,CASIRGIKGYTF,TGTGCCTCCATCAGGGGGATCAAGGGCTACACCTTC
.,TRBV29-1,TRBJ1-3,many,CSARTVPSGNTIYF,TGCAGCGCGAGGACAGTCCCTTCTGGAAACACCATATATTTT
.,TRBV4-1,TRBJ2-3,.,CASSQVGDPSTDTQYF,TGCGCCAGCAGCCAAGTTGGGGATCCTAGCACAGATACGCAGTATTTT
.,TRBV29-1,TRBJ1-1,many,CSVPRWAGDTEAFF,TGCAGCGTTCCTAGGTGGGCAGGGGACACTGAAGCTTTCTTT
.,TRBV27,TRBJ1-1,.,CASKRPAINTEAFF,TGTGCCAGCAAGCGGCCAGCGATTAACACTGAAGCTTTCTTT
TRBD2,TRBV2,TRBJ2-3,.,CASRRGEDSGGHIDTQYF,TGTGCCAGCAGACGCGGGGAGGATAGCGGGGGTCATATAGATACGCAGTATTTT
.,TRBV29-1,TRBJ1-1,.,CGQAGSKGEAFF,TGCGGTCAAGCAGGCTCCAAGGGGGAAGCTTTCTTT
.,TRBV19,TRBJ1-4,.,CASSPNLPANEKLFF,TGTGCCAGTAGTCCCAATCTACCAGCTAATGAAAAACTGTTTTTT
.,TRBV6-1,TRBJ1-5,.,CASSEVNRMAVSNQPQHF,TGTGCCAGCAGTGAAGTTAATCGAATGGCGGTTAGCAATCAGCCCCAGCATTTT
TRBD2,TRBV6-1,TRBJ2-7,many,CASRGEGTNNEQYF,TGTGCCAGCAGAGGGGAAGGGACTAACAACGAGCAGTACTTC
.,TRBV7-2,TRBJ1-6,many,CASSLSLGQGRTNSPLHF,TGTGCCAGCAGCTTAAGTTTGGGGCAGGGACGGACTAATTCACCCCTCCACTTT
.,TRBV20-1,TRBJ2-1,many,CSARTHLLYNEQFF,TGCAGTGCTCGGACTCACTTACTTTACAATGAGCAGTTCTTC
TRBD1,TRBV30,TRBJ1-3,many,CAWSVGTGGNTIYF,TGTGCCTGGAGTGTAGGGACAGGGGGAAACACCATATATTTT
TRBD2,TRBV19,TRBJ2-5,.,CASSILLAQETQYF,TGTGCCAGTAGTATATTACTAGCGCAAGAGACCCAGTACTTC
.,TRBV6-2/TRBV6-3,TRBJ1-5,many,CASSTHRDSNQPQHF,TGTGCCAGCAGTACCCACCGGGACAGCAATCAGCCCCAGCATTTT
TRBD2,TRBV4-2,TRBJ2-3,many,CASSQTVAGVDTQYF,TGTGCCAGCAGCCAAACAGTAGCGGGAGTCGATACGCAGTATTTT
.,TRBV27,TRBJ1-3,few,CASSFGGPGDTIYF,TGTGCCAGCAGTTTTGGGGGGCCTGGAGACACCATATATTTT
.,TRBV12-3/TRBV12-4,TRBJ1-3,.,CASSLGRDTIYF,TGTGCCAGCAGTTTGGGCAGGGACACCATATATTTT
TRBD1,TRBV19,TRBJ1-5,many,CASTSPGQANQPQHF,TGTGCCAGTACCAGTCCGGGACAGGCCAATCAGCCCCAGCATTTT
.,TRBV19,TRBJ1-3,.,CASRTAGSGNTIYF,TGTGCCAGTAGGACGGCAGGGTCTGGAAACACCATATATTTT
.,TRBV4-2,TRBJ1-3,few,CASSQELGSGNTIYF,TGTGCCAGCAGCCAAGAATTAGGCTCTGGAAACACCATATATTTT
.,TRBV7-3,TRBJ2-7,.,CASSSSNYEQYF,TGTGCCAGCAGCTCATCGAACTACGAGCAGTACTTC